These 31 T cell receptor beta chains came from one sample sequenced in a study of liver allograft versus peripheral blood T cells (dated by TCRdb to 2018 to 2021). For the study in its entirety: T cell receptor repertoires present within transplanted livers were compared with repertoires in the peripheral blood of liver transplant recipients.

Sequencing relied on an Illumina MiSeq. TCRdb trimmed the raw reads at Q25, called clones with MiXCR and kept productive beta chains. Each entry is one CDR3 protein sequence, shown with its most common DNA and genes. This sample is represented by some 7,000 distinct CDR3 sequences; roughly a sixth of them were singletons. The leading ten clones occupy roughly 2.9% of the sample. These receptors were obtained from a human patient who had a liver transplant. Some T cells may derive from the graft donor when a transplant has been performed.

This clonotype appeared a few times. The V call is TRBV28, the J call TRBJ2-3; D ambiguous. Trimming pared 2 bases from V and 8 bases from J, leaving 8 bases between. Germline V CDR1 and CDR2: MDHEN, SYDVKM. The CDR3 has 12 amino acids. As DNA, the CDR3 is TGTGCCAGCAGTTTACAGCATAGTACGCAGTATTTT. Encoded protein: CASSLQHSTQYF.

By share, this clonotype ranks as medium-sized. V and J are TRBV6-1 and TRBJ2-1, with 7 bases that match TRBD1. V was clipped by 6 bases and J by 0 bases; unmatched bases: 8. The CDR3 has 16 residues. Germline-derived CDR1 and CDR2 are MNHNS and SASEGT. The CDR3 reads CASRARGRSSYNEQFF. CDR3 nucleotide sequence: TGTGCCAGCAGGGCGAGGGGGCGAAGCTCCTACAATGAGCAGTTCTTC.

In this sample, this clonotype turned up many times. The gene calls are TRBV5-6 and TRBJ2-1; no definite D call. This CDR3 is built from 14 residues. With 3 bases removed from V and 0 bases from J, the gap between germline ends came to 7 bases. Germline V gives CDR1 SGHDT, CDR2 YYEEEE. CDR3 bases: TGTGCCAGCAGCTGGGTTAGCTCCTACAATGAGCAGTTCTTC. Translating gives CASSWVSSYNEQFF.

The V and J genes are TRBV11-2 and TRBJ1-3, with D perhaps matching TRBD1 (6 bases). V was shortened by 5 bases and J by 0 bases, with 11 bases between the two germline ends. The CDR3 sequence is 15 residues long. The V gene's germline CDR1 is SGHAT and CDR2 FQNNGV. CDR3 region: CASSRGQTSGNTIYF. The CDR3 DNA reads TGTGCCAGCAGCCGCGGACAGACCTCTGGAAACACCATATATTTT.

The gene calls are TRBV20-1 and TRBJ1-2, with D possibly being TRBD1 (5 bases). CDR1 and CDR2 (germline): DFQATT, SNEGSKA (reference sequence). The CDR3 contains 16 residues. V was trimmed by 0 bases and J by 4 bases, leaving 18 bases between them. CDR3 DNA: TGCAGTGCTAGAGAAAGCAGGCAGGGAGTGAGCTATGGCTACACCTTC. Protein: CSARESRQGVSYGYTF.

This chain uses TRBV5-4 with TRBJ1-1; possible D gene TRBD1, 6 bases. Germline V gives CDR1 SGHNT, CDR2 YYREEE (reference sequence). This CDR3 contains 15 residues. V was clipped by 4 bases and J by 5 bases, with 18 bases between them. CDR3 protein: CASSPDTGRVTEAFF. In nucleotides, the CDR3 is TGTGCCAGCAGCCCTGATACAGGGCGGGTTACTGAAGCTTTCTTT.

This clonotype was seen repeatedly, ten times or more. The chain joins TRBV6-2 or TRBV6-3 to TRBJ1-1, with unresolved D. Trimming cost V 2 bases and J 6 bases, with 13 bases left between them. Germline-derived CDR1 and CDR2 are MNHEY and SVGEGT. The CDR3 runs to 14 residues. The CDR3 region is CASSYGAATAEAFF. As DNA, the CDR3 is TGTGCCAGCAGTTACGGAGCGGCTACAGCTGAAGCTTTCTTT.

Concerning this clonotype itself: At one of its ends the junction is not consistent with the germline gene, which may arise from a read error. The CDR3 reads CVSRFSDTEAFF. The CDR3 DNA follows: TGTGTCAGCAGGTTCAGCGACACTGAAGCTTTCTTT. The V call is TRBV12-3 or TRBV12-4, the J call TRBJ1-1; the D is unclear. The CDR3 is made up of 12 amino acids.

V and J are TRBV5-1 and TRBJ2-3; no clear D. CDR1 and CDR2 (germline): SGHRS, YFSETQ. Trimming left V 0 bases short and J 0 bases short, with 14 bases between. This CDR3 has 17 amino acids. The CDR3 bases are TGCGCCAGCAGCTTGGCGGTAGGCGAAACTAGCACAGATACGCAGTATTTT. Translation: CASSLAVGETSTDTQYF.

Here the CDR3 DNA reads TGTGCCAGCAGCCAAACAGGGGGGTTTCGGCCCCAGCATTTT. It is translated as CASSQTGGFRPQHF. The chain carries TRBV3-1 and TRBJ1-5; 8 nucleotides align to TRBD1. V dropped 2 bases and J dropped 9; count of bases not matched to a gene: 6. Germline V gives CDR1 LGHDT, CDR2 YNNKEL (reference sequence). This CDR3 spans 14 amino acids.

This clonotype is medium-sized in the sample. CDR3 nucleotide sequence: TGCAGCGTCGCCAAGAGCTCCTACGAGCAGTACTTC. Amino acids: CSVAKSSYEQYF. The rearrangement joins TRBV29-1 to TRBJ2-7, with unresolved D. V lost 6 bases and J 0 bases, leaving 9 bases between the germline ends. The CDR3 consists of 12 residues. The V gene's germline CDR1 is SQVTM and CDR2 ANQGSEA.

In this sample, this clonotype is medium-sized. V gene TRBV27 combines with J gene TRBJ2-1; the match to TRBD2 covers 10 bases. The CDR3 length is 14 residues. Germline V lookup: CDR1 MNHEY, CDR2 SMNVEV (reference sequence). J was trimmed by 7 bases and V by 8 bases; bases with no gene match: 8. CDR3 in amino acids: CASLSGRLPNEQFF. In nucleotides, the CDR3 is TGTGCCAGCCTTAGCGGGAGGCTCCCTAATGAGCAGTTCTTC.

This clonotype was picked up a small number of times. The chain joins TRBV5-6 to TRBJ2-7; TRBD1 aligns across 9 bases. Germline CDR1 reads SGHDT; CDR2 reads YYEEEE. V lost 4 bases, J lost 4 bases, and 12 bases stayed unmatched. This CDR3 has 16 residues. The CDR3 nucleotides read TGTGCCAGCAGCCCTACAGGGGGCTCCTCGGGTTACGAGCAGTACTTC. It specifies CASSPTGGSSGYEQYF. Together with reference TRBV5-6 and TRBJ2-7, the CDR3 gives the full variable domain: DAGVTQSPTHLIKTRGQQVTLRCSPKSGHDTVSWYQQALGQGPQFIFQYYEEEERQRGNFPDRFSGHQFPNYSSELNVNALLLGDSALYLCASSPTGGSSGYEQYFGPGTRLTVT.

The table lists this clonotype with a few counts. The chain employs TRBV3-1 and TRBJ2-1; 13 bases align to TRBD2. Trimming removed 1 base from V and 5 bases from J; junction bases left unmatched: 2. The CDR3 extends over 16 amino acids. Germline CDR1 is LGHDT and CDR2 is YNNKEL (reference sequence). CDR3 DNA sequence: TGTGCCAGCAGCCAAGGACTAGCGGGGGGCAACAATGAGCAGTTCTTC. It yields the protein CASSQGLAGGNNEQFF.

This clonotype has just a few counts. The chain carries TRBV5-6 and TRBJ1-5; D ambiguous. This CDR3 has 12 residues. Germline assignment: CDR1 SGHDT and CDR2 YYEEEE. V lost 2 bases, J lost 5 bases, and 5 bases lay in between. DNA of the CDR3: TGTGCCAGCAGCTTCGGGGATCAGCCCCAGCATTTT. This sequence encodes CASSFGDQPQHF.

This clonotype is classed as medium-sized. The CDR3 protein is CASKYGVSDTQYF. CDR3 DNA: TGTGCCAGCAAGTACGGGGTTTCAGATACGCAGTATTTT. The chain couples TRBV6-6 to TRBJ2-3; tentatively, D is TRBD2 (5 bases). CDR1 and CDR2 (germline): MNHNY, SVGAGI (reference sequence). This CDR3 has 13 residues. V lost 7 bases, J lost 4 bases, and 12 bases lay in between.

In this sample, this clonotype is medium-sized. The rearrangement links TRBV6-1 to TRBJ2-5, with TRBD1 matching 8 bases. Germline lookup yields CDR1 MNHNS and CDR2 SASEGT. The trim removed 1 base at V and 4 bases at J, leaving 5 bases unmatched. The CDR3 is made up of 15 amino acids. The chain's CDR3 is CASSEGGDRGETQYF. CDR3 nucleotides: TGTGCCAGCAGTGAAGGGGGAGACAGGGGAGAGACCCAGTACTTC.

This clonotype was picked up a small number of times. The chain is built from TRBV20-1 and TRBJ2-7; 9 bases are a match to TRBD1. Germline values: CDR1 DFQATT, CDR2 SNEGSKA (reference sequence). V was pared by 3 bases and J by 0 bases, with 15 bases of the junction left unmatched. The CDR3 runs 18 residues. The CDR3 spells CSASPRDRERSYSYEQYF. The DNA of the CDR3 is TGCAGTGCTAGCCCCCGGGACAGGGAACGAAGCTACTCCTACGAGCAGTACTTC.

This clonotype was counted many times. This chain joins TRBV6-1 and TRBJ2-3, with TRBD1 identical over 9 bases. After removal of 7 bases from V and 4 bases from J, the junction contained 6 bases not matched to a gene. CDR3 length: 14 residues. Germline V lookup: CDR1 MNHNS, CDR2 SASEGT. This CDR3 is CASKNRDRADTQYF. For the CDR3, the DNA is TGTGCCAGCAAGAACCGGGACAGGGCAGATACGCAGTATTTT.

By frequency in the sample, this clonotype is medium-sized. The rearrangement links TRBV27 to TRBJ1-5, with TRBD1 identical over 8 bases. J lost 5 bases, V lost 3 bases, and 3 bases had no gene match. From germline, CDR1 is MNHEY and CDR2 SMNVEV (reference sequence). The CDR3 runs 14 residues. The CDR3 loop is CASSFGQGYQPQHF. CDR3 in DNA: TGTGCCAGCAGTTTCGGACAGGGTTATCAGCCCCAGCATTTT.

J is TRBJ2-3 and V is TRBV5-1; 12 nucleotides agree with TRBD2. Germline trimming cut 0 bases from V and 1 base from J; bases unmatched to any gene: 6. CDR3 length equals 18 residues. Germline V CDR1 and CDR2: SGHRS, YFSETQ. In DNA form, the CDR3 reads TGCGCCAGCAGCTTGGGACTAGCGGGGGCCTTACGCACAGATACGCAGTATTTT. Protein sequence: CASSLGLAGALRTDTQYF.

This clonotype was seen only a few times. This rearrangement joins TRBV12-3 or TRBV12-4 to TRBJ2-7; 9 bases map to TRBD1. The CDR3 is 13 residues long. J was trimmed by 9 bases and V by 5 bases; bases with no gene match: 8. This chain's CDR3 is CASSRQGGWVQYF. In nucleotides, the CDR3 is TGTGCCAGCAGTAGACAGGGGGGGTGGGTGCAGTACTTC.

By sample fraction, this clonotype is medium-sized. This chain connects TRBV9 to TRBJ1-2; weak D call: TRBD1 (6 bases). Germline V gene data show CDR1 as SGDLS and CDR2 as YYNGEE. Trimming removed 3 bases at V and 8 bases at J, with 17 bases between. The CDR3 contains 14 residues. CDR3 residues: CASSGDGGQKGYTF. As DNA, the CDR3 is TGTGCCAGCAGCGGAGACGGGGGCCAGAAAGGCTACACCTTC.

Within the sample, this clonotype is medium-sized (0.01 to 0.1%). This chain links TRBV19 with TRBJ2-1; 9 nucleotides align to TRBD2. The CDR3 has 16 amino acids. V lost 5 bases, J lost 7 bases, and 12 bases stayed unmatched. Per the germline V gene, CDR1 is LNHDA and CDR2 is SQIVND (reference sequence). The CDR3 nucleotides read TGTGCCAGTAGTCCTGCGGGAGGGCCTAGTAGTAATGAGCAGTTCTTC. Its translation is CASSPAGGPSSNEQFF.

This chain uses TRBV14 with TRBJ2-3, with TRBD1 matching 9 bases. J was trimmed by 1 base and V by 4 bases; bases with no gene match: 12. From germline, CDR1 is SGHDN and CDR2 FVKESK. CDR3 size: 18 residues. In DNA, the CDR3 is TGTGCCAGCAGCCGTTACAGGGGGCCCGGTGTCGGCACAGATACGCAGTATTTT. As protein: CASSRYRGPGVGTDTQYF.

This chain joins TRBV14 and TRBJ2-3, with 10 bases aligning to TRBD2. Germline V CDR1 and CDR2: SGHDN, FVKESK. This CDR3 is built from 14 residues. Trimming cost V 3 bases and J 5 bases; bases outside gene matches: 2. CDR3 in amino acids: CASSHLAGVDTQYF. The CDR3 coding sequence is TGTGCCAGCAGCCATCTAGCGGGAGTAGATACGCAGTATTTT.

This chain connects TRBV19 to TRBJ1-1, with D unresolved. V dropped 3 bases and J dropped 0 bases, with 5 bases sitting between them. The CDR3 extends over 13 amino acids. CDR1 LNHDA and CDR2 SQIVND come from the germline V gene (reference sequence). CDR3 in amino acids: CASSIILNTEAFF. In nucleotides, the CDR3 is TGTGCCAGTAGTATTATATTGAACACTGAAGCTTTCTTT.

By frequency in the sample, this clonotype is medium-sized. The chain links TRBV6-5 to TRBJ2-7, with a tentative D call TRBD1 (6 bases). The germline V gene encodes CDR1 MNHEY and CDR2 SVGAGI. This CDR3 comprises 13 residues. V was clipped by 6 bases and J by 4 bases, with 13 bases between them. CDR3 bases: TGTGCCAGCAGCCGGGACACCAAGTACGAGCAGTACTTC. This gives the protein CASSRDTKYEQYF.

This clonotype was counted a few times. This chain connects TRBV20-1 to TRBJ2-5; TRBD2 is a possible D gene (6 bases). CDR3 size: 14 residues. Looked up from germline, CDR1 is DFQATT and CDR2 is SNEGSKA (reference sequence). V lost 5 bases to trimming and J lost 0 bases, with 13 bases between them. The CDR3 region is CSADRGKYQETQYF. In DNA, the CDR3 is TGCAGTGCTGATCGGGGGAAGTACCAAGAGACCCAGTACTTC.

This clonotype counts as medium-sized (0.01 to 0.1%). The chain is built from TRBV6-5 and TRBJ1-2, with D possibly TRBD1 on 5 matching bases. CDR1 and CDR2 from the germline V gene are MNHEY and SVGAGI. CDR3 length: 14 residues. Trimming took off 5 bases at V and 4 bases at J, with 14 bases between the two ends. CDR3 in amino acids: CASSTRPGGYGYTF. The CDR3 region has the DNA TGTGCCAGCAGTACCCGGCCCGGGGGCTATGGCTACACCTTC.

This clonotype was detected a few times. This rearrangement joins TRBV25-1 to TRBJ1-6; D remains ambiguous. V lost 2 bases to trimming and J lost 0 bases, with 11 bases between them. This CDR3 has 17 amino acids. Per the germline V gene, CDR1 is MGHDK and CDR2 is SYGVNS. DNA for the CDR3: TGTGCCAGCAGTGAACCCGGATGGAGCTCCTATAATTCACCCCTCCACTTT. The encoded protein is CASSEPGWSSYNSPLHF.